This TCR beta chain comes out of a study of T cell changes during pregnancy in multiple sclerosis. This table comes from immunoSEQ multiplex PCR, and its TCRdb copy is limited to in-frame clones, with some not included. The sample records roughly 110,000 clones, roughly 89% being singletons. The sequencing here drew on peripheral blood, taken before pregnancy. The sequence was collected from a female donor with multiple sclerosis, enrolled in a pregnancy study.

The CDR3, as DNA: TGTGCCAGCAGCCCAGCGGACCTAGCATCGTTCCTACGAGAGCAGTACTTC. As protein: CASSPADLASFLREQYF. This chain uses TRBV7-8 with TRBJ2-7; D is possibly TRBD2 (5 bases). Trimming stripped 5 bases from V and 7 bases from J, with 27 bases between. The length of the CDR3 is 17 residues. Germline CDR1 SGHVS, CDR2 FQNEAQ. The variable domain in full, completed from reference TRBV7-8 and TRBJ2-7, reads GAGVSQSPRYKVAKRGQDVALRCDPISGHVSLFWYQQALGQGPEFLTYFQNEAQLDKSGLPSDRFFAERPEGSVSTLKIQRTQQEDSAVYLCASSPADLASFLREQYFGPGTRLTVT.